This T cell receptor (beta chain) emerged from a study of blood T cell repertoires in COVID-19. Across the study: The cDNA or gDNA used as material had been derived from T cells, B-cell-depleted T cells, or PBMCs.

Original analysis: Nucleated cell counts were estimated from reference gene primer amplification. Some clones are missing from TCRdb's copy, which holds only in-frame ones; the method was immunoSEQ multiplex PCR. That table supplies the V and J calls and clone size; D and trimming were determined from the DNA. The sample has fewer than 200,000 clones, over 60% seen once; the top ten hold about 25%. There are 13 residues in the CDR3. Germline-derived CDR1 and CDR2 are MNHEY and SVGAGI. The V end was cut by 6 bases, the J end by 4 bases, with 12 bases between. This receptor was identified in a woman aged 70-85 years with acute or convalescent COVID-19. The chain recombines TRBV6-5 with TRBJ2-5, with D maybe TRBD2 (5 bases). The sequenced material came from peripheral blood. The CDR3 DNA sequence: TGTGCCAGCAGGGGGTCGGGGAGAGAGACCCAGTACTTC. It codes for CASRGSGRETQYF.